This T cell receptor beta chain was captured in a study of blood T cell repertoires in COVID-19. All exposed participants met a person with COVID-19 within 2 weeks before entering the study. This CDR3 has 16 amino acids. The V end lost 0 bases, the J end lost 0 bases, and 14 bases lay between the germline ends. The V gene's germline CDR1 is GTSNPN and CDR2 SVGIG (reference sequence). The repertoire was sequenced with immunoSEQ multiplex PCR; TCRdb's copy has only in-frame clones and lacks some. The table has over 200,000 clones, roughly 88% seen once. The gene calls are TRBV30 and TRBJ1-1, with D maybe TRBD1 (5 bases). The TCR comes from a woman aged 25 to 39 who had been exposed to COVID-19. Sequencing was done on a sample of PBMCs or T cells enriched from blood (not recorded which). The CDR3 nucleotides are TGTGCCTGGAGTGTACCCCGATGGGGGGTGAACACTGAAGCTTTCTTT. Translation gives CAWSVPRWGVNTEAFF. Using reference TRBV30 and TRBJ1-1 for the parts outside the CDR3, the full variable domain is SQTIHQWPATLVQPVGSPLSLECTVEGTSNPNLYWYRQAAGRGLQLLFYSVGIGQISSEVPQNLSASRPQDRQFILSSKKLLLSDSGFYLCAWSVPRWGVNTEAFFGQGTRLTVV.